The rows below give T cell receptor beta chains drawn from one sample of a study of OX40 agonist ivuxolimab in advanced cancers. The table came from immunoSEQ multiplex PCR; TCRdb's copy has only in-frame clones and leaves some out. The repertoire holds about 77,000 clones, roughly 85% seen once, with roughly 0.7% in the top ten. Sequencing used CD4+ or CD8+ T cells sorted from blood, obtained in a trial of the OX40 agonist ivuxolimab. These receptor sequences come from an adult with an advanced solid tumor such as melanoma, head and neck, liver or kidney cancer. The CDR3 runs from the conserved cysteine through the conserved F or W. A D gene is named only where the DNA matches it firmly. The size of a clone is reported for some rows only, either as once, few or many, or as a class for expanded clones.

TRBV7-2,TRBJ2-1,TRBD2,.,TGTGCCAGCAGCCCGCGACTAGCGGGGGGGCGCAATGAGCAGTTCTTC,CASSPRLAGGRNEQFF
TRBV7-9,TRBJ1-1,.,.,TGTGCCAGCAGCTTTCCAGTAATGAACACTGAAGCTTTCTTT,CASSFPVMNTEAFF
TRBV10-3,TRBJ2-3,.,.,TGTGCCATCAGTGTAAGCGCTGGGCCGGCGGATACGCAGTATTTT,CAISVSAGPADTQYF
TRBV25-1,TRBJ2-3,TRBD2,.,TGTGCCAGCAGCGGGACTAGCGACACAGATACGCAGTATTTT,CASSGTSDTDTQYF
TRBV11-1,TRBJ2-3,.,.,TGTGCCAGCAGCACCCGCGGGGCCGATACGCAGTATTTT,CASSTRGADTQYF
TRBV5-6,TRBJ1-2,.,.,TGTGCCAGCAGCTGGGGGAAATCTGGTGGCTACACCTTC,CASSWGKSGGYTF
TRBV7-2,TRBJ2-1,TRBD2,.,TGTGCCAGCAGCTTCGGGACTAGCGGCCTGAATGAGCAGTTCTTC,CASSFGTSGLNEQFF
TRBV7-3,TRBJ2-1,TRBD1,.,TGTGCCAGCAGCCTGACAGGGCATTCATCCAATGAGCAGTTCTTC,CASSLTGHSSNEQFF
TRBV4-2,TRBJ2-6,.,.,TGTGCCAGCAGCCAAGTTTTACAGGGTAGTGACGGGGCCAACGTCCTGACTTTC,CASSQVLQGSDGANVLTF
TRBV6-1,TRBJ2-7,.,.,TGTGCCAGCAGGGGGGGACCCTACGAGCAGTACTTC,CASRGGPYEQYF
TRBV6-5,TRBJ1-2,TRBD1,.,TGTGCCAGCAGTTACGGGACAGGGGACTATGGCTACACCTTC,CASSYGTGDYGYTF
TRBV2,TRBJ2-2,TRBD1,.,TGTGCCAGTAATCCGACAGGGGGAACCGGGGAGCTGTTTTTT,CASNPTGGTGELFF
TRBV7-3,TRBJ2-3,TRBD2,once,TGTGCCAGCAGCTTAAGGCCGGCTAGCGGAAAATCTAGCACAGATACGCAGTATTTT,CASSLRPASGKSSTDTQYF
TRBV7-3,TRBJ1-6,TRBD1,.,TGTGCCAGCAGCTCGAACCCACAGGGGATAAACTCACCCCTCCACTTT,CASSSNPQGINSPLHF
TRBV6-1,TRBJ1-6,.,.,TGTGCCAGCTCAGGCTCCTATAATTCACCCCTCCACTTT,CASSGSYNSPLHF
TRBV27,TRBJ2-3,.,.,TGTGCCAGCAGTTCAGACAGTTACTACCTCACAGATACGCAGTATTTT,CASSSDSYYLTDTQYF
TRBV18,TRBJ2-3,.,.,TGTGCCAGCTCACCAACATTCCAGGGACCAGATACGCAGTATTTT,CASSPTFQGPDTQYF
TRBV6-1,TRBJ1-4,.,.,TGTGCCAGCAGTGAAGCGGGGGGAGTCAATGAAAAACTGTTTTTT,CASSEAGGVNEKLFF
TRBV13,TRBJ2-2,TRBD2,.,TGTGCCAGCAGCTCGCTAGCGGGGGATGACACCGGGGAGCTGTTTTTT,CASSSLAGDDTGELFF
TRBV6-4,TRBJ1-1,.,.,TGTGCCAGCGGCCCAGGGATCGCCGCTTTCTTT,CASGPGIAAFF
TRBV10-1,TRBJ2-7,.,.,TGCGCCAGCACCTCTACCGGGACGCCTTACCAGCAGTACTTC,CASTSTGTPYQQYF
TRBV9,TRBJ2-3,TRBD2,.,TGTGCCAGCAGCGTCTTAGCGGGGGGAGTAGATACGCAGTATTTT,CASSVLAGGVDTQYF
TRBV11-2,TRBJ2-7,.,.,TGTGCCAGCAGCTTAGTCGCGTTTTCTCGGGAGCAGTACTTC,CASSLVAFSREQYF
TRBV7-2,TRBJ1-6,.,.,TGTGCCAGCAGCTTAAATGCCGACGGGACGGGGTCACCCCTCCACTTT,CASSLNADGTGSPLHF
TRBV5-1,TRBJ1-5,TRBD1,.,TGCGCCAGCTCTCCACAGGGGTTAAGCAATCAGCCCCAGCATTTT,CASSPQGLSNQPQHF
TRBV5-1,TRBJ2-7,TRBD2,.,TGCGCCAGCAGCTCGGCGGCGGGGGGCCCCAGCTCCTACGAGCAGTACTTC,CASSSAAGGPSSYEQYF
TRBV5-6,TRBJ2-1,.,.,TGTGCCAGCAGCTCCACGCTCTCGGGACTTGACGTCTACAATGAGCAGTTCTTC,CASSSTLSGLDVYNEQFF
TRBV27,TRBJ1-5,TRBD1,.,TGTGCCAGCAGCGCCTCGGGACAGCCAAGCAATCAGCCCCAGCATTTT,CASSASGQPSNQPQHF
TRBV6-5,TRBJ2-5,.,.,TGTGCCAGCAGTATCGACAGTTTAAGCATAGACCAGTACTTC,CASSIDSLSIDQYF